What follows are 30 T cell receptor beta chains derived from one specimen sequenced in a study of neoadjuvant nivolumab and ipilimumab in lung cancer. Measured with immunoSEQ multiplex PCR; TCRdb has only the in-frame clones, and not every one. The sample shows roughly 39,000 clones, approximately 92% of them seen only once. The sample consisted of peripheral blood, taken before neoadjuvant nivolumab, alone or with ipilimumab. The receptors were gathered from an adult with non-small cell lung cancer.

The rearrangement links TRBV7-7 to TRBJ2-2; D perhaps matches TRBD1 (6 bases). This CDR3 has 15 amino acids. The ends were cut back, 1 base at V and 4 bases at J, with 10 bases in the middle. Germline values: CDR1 SSHAT, CDR2 FNYEAQ (reference sequence). CDR3 sequence reads: CASSLGQGSTGELFF. The CDR3 DNA follows: TGTGCCAGCAGCTTAGGCCAGGGGAGCACCGGGGAGCTGTTTTTT.

The rearrangement uses TRBV7-2 and TRBJ2-7, with 7 nucleotides matching TRBD2. The germline CDR1 and CDR2 sequences are SGHTA and FQGNSA. The V segment lost 2 bases and the J segment 3 bases; nucleotides outside the gene matches: 13. The CDR3 is made up of 17 amino acids. The CDR3 here is CASSLQWIAGDHYEQYF. Written as DNA, the CDR3 is TGTGCCAGCAGCTTACAGTGGATAGCGGGCGACCACTACGAGCAGTACTTC. The full variable domain, completed using reference TRBV7-2 and TRBJ2-7, is GAGVSQSPSNKVTEKGKDVELRCDPISGHTALYWYRQSLGQGLEFLIYFQGNSAPDKSGLPSDRFSAERTGGSVSTLTIQRTQQEDSAVYLCASSLQWIAGDHYEQYFGPGTRLTVT.

This chain joins TRBV5-5 and TRBJ1-1, with a tentative D call TRBD1 (5 bases). CDR1 is SGHKS and CDR2 is YYEKEE in the germline V gene (reference sequence). This CDR3 region has 16 residues. V was clipped by 4 bases and J by 1 base, with 17 bases between them. Here the CDR3 reads CASSPRGGSGNTEAFF. The CDR3, as DNA: TGTGCCAGCAGCCCAAGGGGAGGAAGCGGGAACACTGAAGCTTTCTTT.

The CDR3 here is CASSLALAGGEQYF. The DNA of the CDR3 is TGCGCCAGCAGCTTGGCACTAGCGGGAGGCGAGCAGTACTTC. The chain joins TRBV5-1 to TRBJ2-7; 12 bases fit TRBD2. After removal of 0 bases from V and 6 bases from J, the junction contained 1 base not matched to a gene. This CDR3 contains 14 residues. Germline CDR1 is SGHRS and CDR2 is YFSETQ.

The chain carries TRBV6-6 and TRBJ2-1; D is uncertain. Germline V gene sequence: CDR1 MNHNY, CDR2 SVGAGI (reference sequence). With 7 bases removed from V and 6 bases from J, the gap between germline ends came to 13 bases. There are 13 residues in the CDR3. The CDR3 sequence is CASTPDQLNEQFF. CDR3 DNA: TGTGCCAGCACCCCAGACCAGCTCAATGAGCAGTTCTTC.

V and J are TRBV5-1 and TRBJ1-4; no firm D call. V dropped 4 bases and J dropped 0 bases, with 10 bases sitting between them. Germline CDR1 reads SGHRS; CDR2 reads YFSETQ. The length of the CDR3 is 15 residues. This CDR3 reads CASSRTDPTNEKLFF. In nucleotides, the CDR3 is TGCGCCAGCAGCCGGACGGACCCAACTAATGAAAAACTGTTTTTT.

DNA for the CDR3: TGTGCCAGCAGCTTGGGCAGCTCCTACGAGCAGTACTTC. Protein: CASSLGSSYEQYF. V usage is TRBV5-4 and J usage is TRBJ2-7; no clear D gene. The length of the CDR3 is 13 residues. V dropped 0 bases and J dropped 0 bases, with 4 bases sitting between them. Germline V CDR1 and CDR2: SGHNT, YYREEE (reference sequence).

The V call is TRBV7-3, the J call TRBJ2-5; 8 nucleotides line up with TRBD1. J was trimmed by 5 bases and V by 0 bases; bases with no gene match: 5. Germline CDR1 is SGHTA and CDR2 is FQGTGA. The CDR3 runs 15 residues. The CDR3 reads CASSLTTGGWETQYF. CDR3 DNA sequence: TGTGCCAGCAGCTTAACCACAGGGGGATGGGAGACCCAGTACTTC.

This clone occurred once. The rearrangement joins TRBV5-5 to TRBJ1-1, with TRBD1 matching over 7 bases. CDR1 SGHKS and CDR2 YYEKEE come from the germline V gene (reference sequence). V trimming: 2 bases; J trimming: 4 bases; junction bases outside the gene matches: 5. This CDR3 region has 14 residues. The CDR3 here is CASSFQSGGTEAFF. DNA of the CDR3: TGTGCCAGCAGCTTCCAGTCAGGGGGCACTGAAGCTTTCTTT.

This chain uses TRBV10-1 with TRBJ2-1; D assignment may be TRBD1 or TRBD2 (5 bases each). V lost 6 bases to trimming and J lost 6 bases, with 9 bases between them. Germline V CDR1 and CDR2: WNHNN, SYGVQD (reference sequence). There are 12 residues in the CDR3. This chain's CDR3 is CASRGVRNEQFF. The CDR3 DNA reads TGCGCCAGCAGGGGGGTCCGCAATGAGCAGTTCTTC.

The chain employs TRBV30 and TRBJ2-1; 14 bases match TRBD2. V lost 2 bases to trimming and J lost 7 bases; unmatched junction nucleotides: 4. CDR3 length equals 15 residues. Per the germline V gene, CDR1 is GTSNPN and CDR2 is SVGIG (reference sequence). As DNA, the CDR3 is TGTGCCTGGAGTTCGGGACTAGCGGGAGTGAATGAGCAGTTCTTC. It specifies CAWSSGLAGVNEQFF.

The chain employs TRBV7-3 and TRBJ2-3, with D maybe TRBD2 (5 bases). CDR1 is SGHTA and CDR2 is FQGTGA in the germline V gene. V was pared by 5 bases and J by 2 bases, with 14 bases between. CDR3 length equals 15 residues. For the CDR3, the DNA is TGTGCCAGCAGCCCAGCGGCCCACACCACAGATACGCAGTATTTT. Translation gives CASSPAAHTTDTQYF. The entire variable domain, with the rest obtained from reference TRBV7-3 and TRBJ2-3, is as follows: GAGVSQTPSNKVTEKGKYVELRCDPISGHTALYWYRQSLGQGPEFLIYFQGTGAADDSGLPNDRFFAVRPEGSVSTLKIQRTERGDSAVYLCASSPAAHTTDTQYFGPGTRLTVL.

The rearrangement links TRBV5-1 to TRBJ2-7; no clear D. Germline loops: CDR1 SGHRS, CDR2 YFSETQ. Trimming removed 4 bases at V and 6 bases at J, with 14 bases between. The CDR3 loop spans 13 amino acids. The CDR3 loop is CASSPNIGLEQYF. The CDR3 coding sequence is TGCGCCAGCAGCCCGAACATCGGGCTCGAGCAGTACTTC. The full variable domain, completed using reference TRBV5-1 and TRBJ2-7, is KAGVTQTPRYLIKTRGQQVTLSCSPISGHRSVSWYQQTPGQGLQFLFEYFSETQRNKGNFPGRFSGRQFSNSRSEMNVSTLELGDSALYLCASSPNIGLEQYFGPGTRLTVT.

The rearrangement links TRBV10-2 to TRBJ2-1, with 7 bases aligning to TRBD2. CDR1 is WSHSY and CDR2 is SAAADI in the germline V gene. Germline trimming cut 7 bases from V and 5 bases from J; bases unmatched to any gene: 8. The CDR3 sequence is 14 residues long. In nucleotides, the CDR3 is TGCGCCAGCACCCAGGGAGCGGGGAACAATGAGCAGTTCTTC. Translation gives CASTQGAGNNEQFF.

This clone has just one count. The chain recombines TRBV10-2 with TRBJ2-1; 14 bases fit TRBD2. Trimming removed 3 bases from V and 10 bases from J; junction bases left unmatched: 11. The CDR3 is 17 amino acids. Germline CDR1 reads WSHSY; CDR2 reads SAAADI. The CDR3 nucleotides are TGCGCCAGCAGTGACGAGGGACTAGCGGGAGTCGGGCAGGAGCAGTTCTTC. Amino acids: CASSDEGLAGVGQEQFF.

The chain has TRBV5-1 and TRBJ1-2; D is undetermined. V shed 0 bases and J shed 5 bases, with 14 bases lying between them. The CDR3 runs to 15 residues. Germline loops: CDR1 SGHRS, CDR2 YFSETQ. The CDR3 loop reads CASSLEKGSSYGYTF. As DNA, the CDR3 is TGCGCCAGCAGCTTGGAAAAGGGCAGTTCATATGGCTACACCTTC.

This clone showed up just a few times. The chain recombines TRBV2 with TRBJ1-1, with D possibly being TRBD1 (5 bases). The CDR3 spans 13 residues. Germline CDR1 SNHLY, CDR2 FYNNEI. V lost 11 bases to trimming and J lost 2 bases, with 15 bases between them. The CDR3 region has the DNA TGTGCCGTCGGTCGGGGCAGCAACACTGAAGCTTTCTTT. Protein: CAVGRGSNTEAFF. The variable domain in full, with the rest retrieved from reference TRBV2 and TRBJ1-1, is EPEVTQTPSHQVTQMGQEVILRCVPISNHLYFYWYRQILGQKVEFLVSFYNNEISEKSEIFDDQFSVERPDGSNFTLKIRSTKLEDSAMYFCAVGRGSNTEAFFGQGTRLTVV.

This CDR3 is CASTLGQGSEQYF. The CDR3 DNA follows: TGTGCCAGCACCCTCGGCCAAGGCTCTGAGCAGTACTTC. The V and J genes are TRBV6-5 and TRBJ2-7; D not certain. The CDR3 extends over 13 amino acids. Trimming pared 7 bases from V and 7 bases from J, leaving 17 bases between. Germline lookup yields CDR1 MNHEY and CDR2 SVGAGI.

The chain links TRBV14 to TRBJ2-1; 10 nucleotides match TRBD2. V lost 0 bases and J lost 4; bases outside the gene matches: 9. This CDR3 is built from 18 residues. Germline CDR1 and CDR2: SGHDN and FVKESK. CDR3 region: CASSQDASGRAVYNEQFF. CDR3 bases: TGTGCCAGCAGCCAAGATGCAAGCGGGAGGGCCGTATACAATGAGCAGTTCTTC. Full variable domain (remainder filled in from reference TRBV14 and TRBJ2-1): EAGVTQFPSHSVIEKGQTVTLRCDPISGHDNLYWYRRVMGKEIKFLLHFVKESKQDESGMPNNRFLAERTGGTYSTLKVQPAELEDSGVYFCASSQDASGRAVYNEQFFGPGTRLTVL.

The rearrangement uses TRBV6-5 and TRBJ1-2; 9 bases match TRBD1. There are 12 residues in the CDR3. The germline V gene has CDR1 MNHEY and CDR2 SVGAGI. V trimming: 6 bases; J trimming: 8 bases; junction bases outside the gene matches: 4. CDR3 sequence (DNA): TGTGCCAGCAGGACAGGGGGGGGAGGCTACACCTTC. Amino acid sequence: CASRTGGGGYTF.

The chain has TRBV7-9 and TRBJ1-1; no firm D call. Trimming stripped 7 bases from V and 0 bases from J, with 24 bases between. Germline-derived CDR1 and CDR2 are SEHNR and FQNEAQ (reference sequence). This CDR3 spans 18 amino acids. CDR3 bases: TGTGCCAGCACCCACCTGGAAGCAACAGTGAACATGAACACTGAAGCTTTCTTT. Translated: CASTHLEATVNMNTEAFF.

The V gene is TRBV5-1, the J gene TRBJ1-4; 7 nucleotides agree with TRBD1. V was clipped by 5 bases and J by 3 bases; unmatched bases: 7. CDR3 length: 15 amino acids. In germline, CDR1 is SGHRS, CDR2 YFSETQ. This CDR3 reads CASRGTGAANEKLFF. Here the CDR3 DNA reads TGCGCCAGCAGGGGAACAGGGGCCGCTAATGAAAAACTGTTTTTT.

The chain is built from TRBV7-9 and TRBJ2-7; TRBD1 agrees at 10 bases. V was pared by 5 bases and J by 5 bases, with 6 bases of the junction left unmatched. The CDR3 runs 14 residues. Germline CDR1 SEHNR, CDR2 FQNEAQ (reference sequence). Here the CDR3 reads CASSDRQGANEQYF. The CDR3 DNA reads as TGTGCCAGCAGCGACCGACAGGGGGCAAACGAGCAGTACTTC.

The V and J genes are TRBV7-3 and TRBJ2-2, with 7 positions matching TRBD1. J lost 2 bases, V lost 5 bases, and 5 bases had no gene match. Germline assignment: CDR1 SGHTA and CDR2 FQGTGA. The CDR3 loop spans 15 amino acids. The CDR3 protein is CASSLGQVNTGELFF. The DNA for the CDR3 is TGTGCCAGCAGCCTTGGACAGGTCAACACCGGGGAGCTGTTTTTT.

V and J are TRBV6-5 and TRBJ2-7; 8 bases are a match to TRBD2. Trimming at V came to 0 bases and at J to 5 bases, leaving 3 bases not matched to a gene. From germline, CDR1 is MNHEY and CDR2 SVGAGI. The CDR3 sequence is 14 residues long. CDR3 residues: CASSYSRLANEQYF. CDR3 coding DNA: TGTGCCAGCAGTTACTCTAGACTAGCGAACGAGCAGTACTTC.

This clone occurred a few times. V is TRBV11-2 and J is TRBJ2-5; D might be TRBD1 (6 bases). This CDR3 region has 15 residues. CDR1 SGHAT and CDR2 FQNNGV come from the germline V gene. The V gene lost 4 bases and the J gene lost 1 base, with 13 bases spanning the gap. The CDR3 here is CASSSPQGPQETQYF. The CDR3 DNA reads as TGTGCCAGCAGCTCTCCCCAGGGGCCCCAAGAGACCCAGTACTTC. The whole variable domain, filled in from reference TRBV11-2 and TRBJ2-5, reads EAGVAQSPRYKIIEKRQSVAFWCNPISGHATLYWYQQILGQGPKLLIQFQNNGVVDDSQLPKDRFSAERLKGVDSTLKIQPAKLEDSAVYLCASSSPQGPQETQYFGPGTRLLVL.

CDR3 in DNA: TGTGCCAGCAGCGCCCAAATGGGGGTTTGGTGCACGCAGTATTTT. This gives the protein CASSAQMGVWCTQYF. This chain links TRBV11-3 with TRBJ2-3, with D perhaps TRBD1 or TRBD2 (5 bases each). The CDR3 extends over 15 amino acids. Trimming pared 5 bases from V and 9 bases from J, leaving 21 bases between. Germline V gives CDR1 SGHNT, CDR2 YENEEA.

The rearrangement links TRBV19 to TRBJ1-1, with a possible D match to TRBD1 (6 bases). The V gene lost 2 bases and the J gene lost 5 bases, with 18 bases spanning the gap. Germline V gene sequence: CDR1 LNHDA, CDR2 SQIVND (reference sequence). The length of the CDR3 is 16 residues. DNA of the CDR3: TGTGCCAGTAGTATAATCCGGGGGCTTAGAAAAACTGAAGCTTTCTTT. Amino acid sequence: CASSIIRGLRKTEAFF.

Written as DNA, the CDR3 is TGTGCCACCCGGAACAGGGGTAACACCGGGGAGCTGTTTTTT. This gives the protein CATRNRGNTGELFF. J is TRBJ2-2 and V is TRBV5-8; 7 nucleotides match TRBD1. The CDR3 has 14 residues. The germline gives CDR1 SGHTS, CDR2 YDEGEE. J gave up 2 bases and V 9 bases, and 7 bases lay outside the gene matches.

The chain joins TRBV27 to TRBJ2-7; no reliable D call. V was trimmed by 2 bases and J by 6 bases, leaving 5 bases between them. Germline CDR1 reads MNHEY; CDR2 reads SMNVEV (reference sequence). The CDR3 contains 11 residues. CDR3 residues: CASSLGSEQYF. The CDR3 nucleotides are TGTGCCAGCAGTTTAGGTAGCGAGCAGTACTTC.